These T cell receptor beta chains were read from a single sample in a study of shared clonotypes between healthy human individuals. Only in-frame clones appear in the TCRdb table, and some are missing; sequencing was by immunoSEQ multiplex PCR. The sample has about 2.2 million clones; 93% are singletons. Sequenced sample: naive CD8+ T cells from PBMCs. The receptor set was obtained from a man aged 18-30 years in good health. Some clones in this sample may be carry-over from other donors' samples. Each CDR3 is given with its conserved first and last residue. The D gene is left open where the match is weak. A row's size may be missing; if present it is once, few, many or a size class.

>-|TRBV27|TRBJ2-1|-
TGTGCCAGCAGTTTAGGTAGCGGAAATGAGCAGTTCTTC
CASSLGSGNEQFF
>-|TRBV27|TRBJ1-1|-
TGTGCCAGCAGTATCGCGGGTGTGAACACTGAAGCTTTCTTT
CASSIAGVNTEAFF
>-|TRBV19|TRBJ2-3|TRBD2
TGTGCCAGTAGCCCGGTGGGCCCAGGGAGGGCCACAGATACGCAGTATTTT
CASSPVGPGRATDTQYF
>-|TRBV2|TRBJ2-6|-
TGTGCCAGCAGTGAATTGTGGGGTTCTGGGGCCAACGTCCTGACTTTC
CASSELWGSGANVLTF
>-|TRBV6-5|TRBJ1-6|TRBD1
TGTGCCAGCAAGGTCCCAGGGGGCAATTCACCCCTCCACTTT
CASKVPGGNSPLHF
>-|TRBV9|TRBJ1-5|TRBD1
TGTGCCAGCAGCGAACAGGGGTGGAATCAGCCCCAGCATTTT
CASSEQGWNQPQHF
>-|TRBV6-1|TRBJ2-3|-
TGTGCCAGCAGTGGAGTGACTAGAAGCACAGATACGCAGTATTTT
CASSGVTRSTDTQYF
>few|TRBV27|TRBJ1-5|TRBD1
TGTGCCAGCAGTCAGCGGGACAGAGAGCAGCCCCAGCATTTT
CASSQRDREQPQHF
>-|TRBV30|TRBJ1-2|TRBD1
TGTGCCTGGAGTGCTTACAGGGGGCTGTATGGCTACACCTTC
CAWSAYRGLYGYTF
>-|TRBV27|TRBJ1-4|-
TGTGCCAGCAGTTTTACAGGTTCTAATGAAAAACTGTTTTTT
CASSFTGSNEKLFF
>-|TRBV5-1|TRBJ2-1|-
TGCGCCAGCCGGCAGGGGTATGAGCAGTTCTTC
CASRQGYEQFF
>-|TRBV5-5|TRBJ1-2|-
TGTGCCAGCAGCTTGTATCCTCCCCACATATATGGCTACACCTTC
CASSLYPPHIYGYTF
>-|TRBV7-9|TRBJ2-5|-
TGTGCCAGCAGCTTAAGAATGATGGGAGAGACCCAGTACTTC
CASSLRMMGETQYF
>-|TRBV11-3|TRBJ2-3|-
TGTGCCAGCAGCTTAGGCGGGGCAAATCCACCGGCCAAGAATACGCAGTATTTT
CASSLGGANPPAKNTQYF
>-|TRBV6-5|TRBJ2-7|TRBD1
TGTGCCAGCAGTTACCAGGGGGAAACCTACGAGCAGTACTTC
CASSYQGETYEQYF
>-|TRBV9|TRBJ2-6|-
TGTGCCAGCAGCCCCAACTCTGGGGCCAACGTCCTGACTTTC
CASSPNSGANVLTF
>-|TRBV7-5|TRBJ1-2|-
TGTGTCAGAAGCCAACGGGGGACCCGCCTAGCAGCTAACTATGGCTACACCTTC
CVRSQRGTRLAANYGYTF